The entry that follows covers one T cell receptor beta chain sequence. Its antigen is not identified. Germline CDR1 SGHRS, CDR2 YFSETQ. This CDR3 comprises 14 residues. V was trimmed by 0 bases and J by 1 base, leaving 7 bases between them. The data derive from a study of OX40 agonist ivuxolimab in advanced cancers. Study-wide results and limits: Normalized T-cell clonal expansion was also low in a subset of nonresponders. Among T cells, CD8+ cells averaged more expanded clones than CD4+ cells.

Profiled with immunoSEQ multiplex PCR; TCRdb holds only in-frame clones, not every one. The repertoire holds roughly 53,000 clones, approximately 84% seen once, with 4.6% in the top ten. The rearrangement links TRBV5-1 to TRBJ1-1; D possibly corresponds to TRBD1 (5 bases). The sample here was CD4+ or CD8+ T cells sorted from blood, taken in a trial of the OX40 agonist ivuxolimab. The clonotype comes from an adult with an advanced solid tumor such as melanoma, head and neck, liver or kidney cancer. The CDR3 sequence is CASSLGTGNTEAFF. The CDR3 DNA follows: TGCGCCAGCAGCTTGGGAACAGGGAACACTGAAGCTTTCTTT.